This T cell receptor (beta chain) originates from a study of cytomegalovirus exposure and HLA in healthy donors. The germline V and J ends were trimmed by 2 bases and 5 bases, with 16 bases remaining between them. The CDR3 extends over 15 amino acids. Germline values: CDR1 MNHNY, CDR2 SVGAGI (reference sequence). It was with 60 Vbeta and 13 Jbeta primers that the PCR ran. The data were produced by immunoSEQ multiplex PCR, yet TCRdb's version contains in-frame clones alone and is incomplete. This sample has some 170,000 clones, with about four fifths found just once. This receptor was obtained from a man younger than 40 in good health and CMV-seronegative. V and J are TRBV6-6 and TRBJ2-7, with D possibly being TRBD2 (5 bases). Specimen: PBMCs. The CDR3 loop reads CASSYVARGWDEQYF. In nucleotides, the CDR3 is TGTGCCAGCAGTTACGTCGCACGGGGTTGGGACGAGCAGTACTTC.